Below, one T cell receptor (beta chain) is given with its context. Its antigen is not identified. These data originate in a study of shared clonotypes between healthy human individuals. The wider study: CD4 naive and memory got three plates each, CD8 naive two, CD8 memory one.

General study results and limits: All-four-donor shared clonotypes had higher generation probabilities than non-shared clonotypes did.

TCRdb's table, derived via immunoSEQ multiplex PCR, lists solely in-frame clones and lacks some. The sample has a few million clones, around nine tenths seen once. The TCR was taken from a man younger than 35 in good health. Sequencing was done on a sample of naive CD4+ T cells sorted from blood. Subset described: CD45RA+ positively selected.

The CDR3 region has the DNA TGTGCCTGGGGGAGGGGAGTTACAGGGGCTCAGCCCCAGCATTTT. It yields the protein CAWGRGVTGAQPQHF. This chain connects TRBV30 to TRBJ1-5; TRBD1 matches at 7 bases. From germline, CDR1 is GTSNPN and CDR2 SVGIG (reference sequence). V was clipped by 5 bases and J by 6 bases; unmatched bases: 13. CDR3 length: 15 residues. The whole variable domain, filled in from reference TRBV30 and TRBJ1-5, reads SQTIHQWPATLVQPVGSPLSLECTVEGTSNPNLYWYRQAAGRGLQLLFYSVGIGQISSEVPQNLSASRPQDRQFILSSKKLLLSDSGFYLCAWGRGVTGAQPQHFGDGTRLSIL.